The rows below give T cell receptor beta chains drawn from one sample of a study of cytomegalovirus exposure and HLA in healthy donors. Profiled with immunoSEQ multiplex PCR; TCRdb holds only in-frame clones, not every one. The repertoire holds roughly 220,000 clones, roughly 80% seen once, with less than 3.5% in the top ten. Sequences were obtained from PBMCs. The receptors stem from a woman aged 40 to 50 in good health and CMV-seronegative. Each CDR3 is given with its conserved first and last residue. The order of the fields is J gene, clone size, V gene, D gene, CDR3 DNA, CDR3 protein. D genes are given only for firm matches. The listing skips clone size in some rows; elsewhere it reads once, few, many or a size class.

J gene: TRBJ2-5; clone size: .; V gene: TRBV14; D gene: .; CDR3 DNA: TGTGCCAGCAGCCAAGTACTAGTGGAGACCCAGTACTTC; CDR3 protein: CASSQVLVETQYF
J gene: TRBJ1-5; clone size: few; V gene: TRBV6-1; D gene: .; CDR3 DNA: TGTGCCAGCAACCTCCGGGACAACAATCAGCCCCAGCATTTT; CDR3 protein: CASNLRDNNQPQHF
J gene: TRBJ1-5; clone size: once; V gene: TRBV7-9; D gene: .; CDR3 DNA: TGTGCCAGCAGCTTAGGAGAGAATCAGCCCCAGCATTTT; CDR3 protein: CASSLGENQPQHF
J gene: TRBJ2-7; clone size: .; V gene: TRBV6-6; D gene: TRBD1; CDR3 DNA: TGTGCCAGCAGATGGGACAGGGCGAACTCCTACGAGCAGTACTTC; CDR3 protein: CASRWDRANSYEQYF
J gene: TRBJ1-1; clone size: .; V gene: TRBV20-1; D gene: .; CDR3 DNA: TGCGGAGGAGACCTGAACACTGAAGCTTTCTTT; CDR3 protein: CGGDLNTEAFF
J gene: TRBJ1-3; clone size: .; V gene: TRBV9; D gene: .; CDR3 DNA: TGTGCCAGCAGCGAGCAGACAGGCTCTGGAAACACCATATATTTT; CDR3 protein: CASSEQTGSGNTIYF
J gene: TRBJ2-7; clone size: .; V gene: TRBV4-2; D gene: .; CDR3 DNA: TGTGCCAGCAGCCACGACCGGACTGGCTACGAGCAGTACTTC; CDR3 protein: CASSHDRTGYEQYF
J gene: TRBJ1-4; clone size: .; V gene: TRBV7-2; D gene: .; CDR3 DNA: TGTGCCAGCAGCTCCCCCCCCGGCGGGGTAGATGGGGAAAAACTGTTTTTT; CDR3 protein: CASSSPPGGVDGEKLFF
J gene: TRBJ1-1; clone size: .; V gene: TRBV5-1; D gene: TRBD1; CDR3 DNA: TGCGCCAGCAGCTTCCCGTCAGGGGGCACTGAAGCTTTCTTT; CDR3 protein: CASSFPSGGTEAFF
J gene: TRBJ2-3; clone size: .; V gene: TRBV7-2; D gene: .; CDR3 DNA: TGTGCCAGCCGAAATTCCCCGGCAGATACGCAGTATTTT; CDR3 protein: CASRNSPADTQYF
J gene: TRBJ2-2; clone size: .; V gene: TRBV18; D gene: TRBD1; CDR3 DNA: TGTGCCAGCTCATTGGACAGGGTGGACACCGGGGAGCTGTTTTTT; CDR3 protein: CASSLDRVDTGELFF
J gene: TRBJ2-5; clone size: .; V gene: TRBV27; D gene: .; CDR3 DNA: TGTGCCAGCAGTTACAGGCGAGTAGGAGAGACCCAGTACTTC; CDR3 protein: CASSYRRVGETQYF
J gene: TRBJ1-2; clone size: .; V gene: TRBV28; D gene: TRBD1; CDR3 DNA: TGTGCCAGCAGACCGGCCGGGACAGGAGGTAACTATGGCTACACCTTC; CDR3 protein: CASRPAGTGGNYGYTF
J gene: TRBJ2-3; clone size: .; V gene: TRBV13; D gene: .; CDR3 DNA: TGTGCCAGCAGCGCAATCGAGGCAGATACGCAGTATTTT; CDR3 protein: CASSAIEADTQYF
J gene: TRBJ2-1; clone size: .; V gene: TRBV27; D gene: .; CDR3 DNA: TGTGCCAGCAGCCCAAGAGCCGGGAATGAGCAGTTCTTC; CDR3 protein: CASSPRAGNEQFF
J gene: TRBJ1-5; clone size: .; V gene: TRBV29-1; D gene: TRBD1; CDR3 DNA: TGCAGCGCCGAGAGATTCGGGACAGGAGTTTGGGGCAATCAGCCCCAGCATTTT; CDR3 protein: CSAERFGTGVWGNQPQHF
J gene: TRBJ1-2; clone size: .; V gene: TRBV10-3; D gene: .; CDR3 DNA: TGTGCCATCAGTGAGTCCCAGGGTTTTGTTGGCTACACCTTC; CDR3 protein: CAISESQGFVGYTF
J gene: TRBJ2-3; clone size: .; V gene: TRBV30; D gene: .; CDR3 DNA: TGTGCCTGGAGTGGACAGATTAGCACGGATACGCAGTATTTT; CDR3 protein: CAWSGQISTDTQYF
J gene: TRBJ2-1; clone size: .; V gene: TRBV23-1; D gene: .; CDR3 DNA: TGCGCCAGCAGTCAATTTAGACAGGACTACAATGAGCAGTTCTTC; CDR3 protein: CASSQFRQDYNEQFF
J gene: TRBJ1-5; clone size: .; V gene: TRBV27; D gene: TRBD1; CDR3 DNA: TGTGCCAGCAGTCTGAACTCCGGGACAGGGCGATTCGGCGGCAATCAGCCCCAGCATTTT; CDR3 protein: CASSLNSGTGRFGGNQPQHF
J gene: TRBJ2-1; clone size: once; V gene: TRBV5-1; D gene: TRBD1; CDR3 DNA: TGCGCCAGCAGCGGAAACAGGGGGCCCTACAATGAGCAGTTCTTC; CDR3 protein: CASSGNRGPYNEQFF
J gene: TRBJ1-1; clone size: .; V gene: TRBV27; D gene: .; CDR3 DNA: TGTGCCAGCAGTTCGCTAGACAGTAGGTCTGAAGCTTTCTTT; CDR3 protein: CASSSLDSRSEAFF
J gene: TRBJ2-7; clone size: .; V gene: TRBV4-2; D gene: TRBD2; CDR3 DNA: TGTGCCAGCAGCTTGGGACTAGCGGGTTCCTACGAGCAGTACTTC; CDR3 protein: CASSLGLAGSYEQYF
J gene: TRBJ1-4; clone size: .; V gene: TRBV27; D gene: TRBD1; CDR3 DNA: TGTGCCAGCAGCCCACCAGGGGGCGCGAAGGAAAAACTGTTTTTT; CDR3 protein: CASSPPGGAKEKLFF
J gene: TRBJ1-5; clone size: .; V gene: TRBV5-4; D gene: .; CDR3 DNA: TGTGCCAGCAGCTTCGTGGGGGGTGGCCCGACCAGCAATCAGCCCCAGCATTTT; CDR3 protein: CASSFVGGGPTSNQPQHF